This paragraph reports one TCR beta chain. Generated by immunoSEQ multiplex PCR, the TCRdb table keeps only in-frame clones and is missing some. The table has 200,000 to 250,000 clones, around 83% seen once. This record comes from a study of blood T cell repertoires in COVID-19. Germline values: CDR1 MNHEY, CDR2 SMNVEV (reference sequence). The CDR3 spans 15 residues. V was clipped by 6 bases and J by 2 bases; unmatched bases: 6. The chain links TRBV27 to TRBJ2-7, with 11 positions matching TRBD1. The TCR sequence derives from a woman in her forties who had recovered from COVID-19. The sample consisted of PBMCs or T cells enriched from blood (not recorded which). The CDR3, as DNA: TGTGCCAGCAGAATGCCGGGACAGGGGGCCTACGAGCAGTACTTC. Its translation is CASRMPGQGAYEQYF.